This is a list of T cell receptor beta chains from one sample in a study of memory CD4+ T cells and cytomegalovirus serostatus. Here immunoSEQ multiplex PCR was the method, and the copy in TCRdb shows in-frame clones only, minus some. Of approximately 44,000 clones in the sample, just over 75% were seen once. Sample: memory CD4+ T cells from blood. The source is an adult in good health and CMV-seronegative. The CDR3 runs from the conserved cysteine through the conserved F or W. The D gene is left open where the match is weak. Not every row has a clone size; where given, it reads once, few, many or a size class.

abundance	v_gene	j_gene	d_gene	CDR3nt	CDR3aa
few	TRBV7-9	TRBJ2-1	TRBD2	TGTGCCAGCAGGCGTGGCGGGAGGACACACTACAATGAGCAGTTCTTC	CASRRGGRTHYNEQFF
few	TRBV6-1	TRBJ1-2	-	TGTGCCAGCAGTGACGACCACAGTGGGTATGGCTACACCTTC	CASSDDHSGYGYTF
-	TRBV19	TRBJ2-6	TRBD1	TGTGCCAGTAGTGAGGGACAGGGGTCCTCTGGGGCCAACGTCCTGACTTTC	CASSEGQGSSGANVLTF
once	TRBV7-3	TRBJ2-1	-	TGTGCCAGCAGCTTAACGGGATCCTACAATGAGCAGTTCTTC	CASSLTGSYNEQFF
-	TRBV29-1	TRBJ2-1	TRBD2	TGCAGCGTTGGGACTAGCGGGGGGGCCAGAATCGATGAGCAGTTCTTC	CSVGTSGGARIDEQFF
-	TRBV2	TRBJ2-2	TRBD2	TGTGCCAGCAGTTATCGGGGACTAGCAACCACCGGGGAGCTGTTTTTT	CASSYRGLATTGELFF
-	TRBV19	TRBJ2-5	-	TGTGCCAGTAGTATTCGGGCAGGGGATGAGACCCAGTACTTC	CASSIRAGDETQYF
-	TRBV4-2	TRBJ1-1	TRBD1	TGTGCCAGCAGCCCGAGACAGGGGGCGCGCACTGAAGCTTTCTTT	CASSPRQGARTEAFF
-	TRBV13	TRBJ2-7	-	TGTGCCAGCAGCTTAACGGGGGTTGGCAACGAGCAGTACTTC	CASSLTGVGNEQYF
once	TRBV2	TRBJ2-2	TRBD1	TGTGCCATCAAAAAGACAGGGCCTAACACCGGGGAGCTGTTTTTT	CAIKKTGPNTGELFF
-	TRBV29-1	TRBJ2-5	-	TGCAGCGGAAGAGTGGGGGCCGGAAGGTACCAAGAGACCCAGTACTTC	CSGRVGAGRYQETQYF
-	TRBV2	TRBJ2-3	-	TGTGCCAGCAATCAACAGACCGATACGCAGTATTTT	CASNQQTDTQYF
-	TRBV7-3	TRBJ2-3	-	TGTGCCAGCAGCTTAATGGGACCCACAGATACGCAGTATTTT	CASSLMGPTDTQYF
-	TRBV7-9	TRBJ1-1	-	TGTGCCGCCCCCACCGGACGAAGAGGCCCTGAAGCTTTCTTT	CAAPTGRRGPEAFF
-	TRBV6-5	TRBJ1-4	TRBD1	TGTGCCAGCAGGGGGACAGGGCTAAGTGAAAAACTGTTTTTT	CASRGTGLSEKLFF
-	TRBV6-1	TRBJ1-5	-	TGTGCCAGCAGCCCTGAGGCGACGGGTCGGTCCCAGCATTTT	CASSPEATGRSQHF
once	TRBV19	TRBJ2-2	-	TGTGCCAGTAGTATAGTTGGGGGTGCCGGGGAGCTGTTTTTT	CASSIVGGAGELFF
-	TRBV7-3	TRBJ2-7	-	TGTGCCAGCAGCTTAAGGCGGGGCGGTGAGCAGTACTTC	CASSLRRGGEQYF
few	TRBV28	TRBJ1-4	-	TGTGCCAGCAGTTTTCTAGTCGGGGGGATAAATGAAAAACTGTTTTTT	CASSFLVGGINEKLFF
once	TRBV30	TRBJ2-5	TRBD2	TGTGCCTGGAGAAACGCGGGGGGCTCTTTAAAGACCCAGTACTTC	CAWRNAGGSLKTQYF
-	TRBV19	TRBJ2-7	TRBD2	TGTGCCAGTAGAGCTAGCGGGGCCGGGAGCGAGCAGTACTTC	CASRASGAGSEQYF
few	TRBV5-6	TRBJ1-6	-	TGTGCCAGCAGCTTGGGTTTTCTTACGGGAGTCTCCTATAATTCACCCCTCCACTTT	CASSLGFLTGVSYNSPLHF
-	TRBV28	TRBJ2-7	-	TGTGCCAGCAGTTTAAAATTCTACGAGCAGTACTTC	CASSLKFYEQYF
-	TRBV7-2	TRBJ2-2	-	TGTGCCAGCAGCGCAAACTTCGCGGGGGAGCTGTTTTTT	CASSANFAGELFF
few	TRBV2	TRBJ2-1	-	TGTGCCAGCAGTGACCGGGGGAGACACAATGAGCAGTTCTTC	CASSDRGRHNEQFF
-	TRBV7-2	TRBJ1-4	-	TGTGCCAGCAGCTTGGAATTCGCAAGGGGAAAACTGTTTTTT	CASSLEFARGKLFF
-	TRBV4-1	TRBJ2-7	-	TGCGCCAGCGGTCACTTGGGTGATCCCTACGAGCAGTACTTC	CASGHLGDPYEQYF
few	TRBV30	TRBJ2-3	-	TGTGCCTGGAGTACCCCGCGTTTTTATACGCAGTATTTT	CAWSTPRFYTQYF
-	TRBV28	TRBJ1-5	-	TGTGCCAGCAGTTTATTGGCCAGGGTTTCTGCGCAGCCCCAGCATTTT	CASSLLARVSAQPQHF
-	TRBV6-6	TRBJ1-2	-	TGTGCCAGCAGGCCGGGAGGTCTGGGCTACACCTTC	CASRPGGLGYTF
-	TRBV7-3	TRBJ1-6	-	TGTGCCAGCAGCGTTGACTCTGATTCACCCCTCCACTTT	CASSVDSDSPLHF
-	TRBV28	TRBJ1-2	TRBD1	TGTGCCAGCACGACAGGGGTAAATGGCTACACCTTC	CASTTGVNGYTF
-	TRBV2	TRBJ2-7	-	TGTGCCAGCAGTTTCCAAAGGTACGAGCAGTACTTC	CASSFQRYEQYF
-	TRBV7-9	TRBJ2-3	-	TGTGCCAGCAGCCACCAGGACGGAGCAGATACGCAGTATTTT	CASSHQDGADTQYF
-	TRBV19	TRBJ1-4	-	TGTGCCAGTAGTAGCGAGTACAGGAACCAGAGCCCCCAACCTACAACTAATGAAAAACTGTTTTTT	CASSSEYRNQSPQPTTNEKLFF
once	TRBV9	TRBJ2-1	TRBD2	TGTGCCAGCAGCCCCAAGGCAACTAGCGGCTTCGATGAGCAGTTCTTC	CASSPKATSGFDEQFF
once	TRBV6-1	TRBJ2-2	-	TGTGCCAGCAAAGCAGGGTCGCCGAACACCGGGGAGCTGTTTTTT	CASKAGSPNTGELFF
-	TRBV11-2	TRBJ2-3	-	TGTGCCAGCAGCCCCAATTGGGAGGCCACAGATACGCAGTATTTT	CASSPNWEATDTQYF
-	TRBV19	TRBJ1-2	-	TGTGCCAGTAGAGACAGCTCGTATGGCTACACCTTC	CASRDSSYGYTF
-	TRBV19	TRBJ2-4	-	TGTGCCAGTAGTTCCCCGGGCAGGGTCGAAAACATTCAGTACTTC	CASSSPGRVENIQYF
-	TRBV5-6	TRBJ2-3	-	TGTGCCAGCAGCTTTGCAGGGGCAGATACGCAGTATTTT	CASSFAGADTQYF
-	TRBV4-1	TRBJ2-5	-	TGCGCCAGCAGCCAATGGAGACGCGAGACCCAGTACTTC	CASSQWRRETQYF
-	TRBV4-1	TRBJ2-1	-	TGCGCCAGCAGCCCGGGACTTTACAATGAGCAGTTCTTC	CASSPGLYNEQFF